This T cell receptor (beta chain) derives from a study of cytomegalovirus exposure and HLA in healthy donors. Amplification used 60 Vbeta primers and 13 Jbeta primers. In the original analysis: Roughly 11 million shared chains were among some 75 million unique TCR beta chains counted in a later analysis. Some clones are missing from TCRdb's copy, which holds only in-frame ones; the method was immunoSEQ multiplex PCR. V, J and clone size reflect that table, while D and trimming were determined from the DNA. This table has 110,000 to 150,000 clones, more than 70% appearing once. The V end lost 5 bases, the J end lost 3 bases, and 11 bases lay between the germline ends. The CDR3 length is 13 residues. CDR1 is MDHEN and CDR2 is SYDVKM in the germline V gene. Donors were ostensibly healthy at sampling, although undocumented immune exposures were probable. Whole-study findings and limits: According to an earlier analysis, most TCR beta V segments yielded productive rearrangements about 87% or about 30% of the time.

Worth noting for this clone: Its antigen is as yet unknown.

The clonotype originates from a male donor in good health and CMV-seropositive. Sequencing used PBMCs. This rearrangement joins TRBV28 to TRBJ2-7, with D hard to call. The CDR3 loop is CASSVGADYEQYF. The CDR3 DNA reads TGTGCCAGCAGTGTAGGAGCTGACTACGAGCAGTACTTC.